A selection of T cell receptor beta chains follows, all from one sample in a study of cytomegalovirus exposure and HLA in healthy donors. The table came from immunoSEQ multiplex PCR; TCRdb's copy has only in-frame clones and leaves some out. The repertoire shows approximately 72,000 clones; the top ten hold approximately 2.7%. Sequenced material: PBMCs. Every receptor here comes from a man aged 40-49 years in good health and CMV-seronegative. CDR3s include the opening cysteine and the closing phenylalanine or tryptophan. The order of the fields is J gene, D gene, V gene, CDR3 DNA, CDR3 protein. D genes are given only for firm matches.

TRBJ1-5	.	TRBV30	TGTGCCTGGAGCGCGGGCCCCAGTCAGCCCCAGCATTTT	CAWSAGPSQPQHF
TRBJ2-3	TRBD1	TRBV29-1	TGCAGCGTGCGGACAGGGTTAACAGATACGCAGTATTTT	CSVRTGLTDTQYF
TRBJ1-2	.	TRBV6-5	TGTGCCAGCAGCCCCGGTAGTAGCTATGGCTACGCCTTC	CASSPGSSYGYAF
TRBJ1-2	TRBD1	TRBV6-6	TGTGCCAGCAGTTACCCGACAGGGCTTGGCTACACCTTC	CASSYPTGLGYTF
TRBJ2-5	.	TRBV30	TGTGCCTGGAGTGTATCCAGTCAGTACTTC	CAWSVSSQYF
TRBJ2-1	.	TRBV7-9	TGTGCCAGCAGCCCCTATCGTGGACTACTATTCTATGAGCAGTTCTTC	CASSPYRGLLFYEQFF
TRBJ2-7	.	TRBV4-1	TGCGCCAGCAGCCAAGGGGACATTAGGCTCAGCGAGCAGTACTTC	CASSQGDIRLSEQYF
TRBJ1-5	.	TRBV6-1	TGTGCCAGCAGTTTAAGGGAGGTCGGACAGCCCCAGCATTTT	CASSLREVGQPQHF
TRBJ2-6	TRBD1	TRBV25-1	TGTGCCAGCCAGCCCGGGACAGCTGGGGCCAACGTCCTGACTTTC	CASQPGTAGANVLTF
TRBJ2-1	TRBD2	TRBV2	TGTGCCAGCAGTGGGTTAATTAGGACTAGCGGGAATGAGCAGTTCTTC	CASSGLIRTSGNEQFF
TRBJ2-1	TRBD2	TRBV5-1	TGCGCCAGCAGCTTGAGCGGGGAGGTGGGTGAGCAGTTCTTC	CASSLSGEVGEQFF
TRBJ1-1	.	TRBV28	TGTGCCAGCAGTTTCTCTGGGCAGGGTGTGAACACTGAAGCTTTCTTT	CASSFSGQGVNTEAFF
TRBJ1-6	.	TRBV19	TGTGCCAGTAGTGCAGGACAGCTCCTAAATTCACCCCTCCACTTT	CASSAGQLLNSPLHF
TRBJ2-3	TRBD2	TRBV2	TGTGCCAGCAGTCCCAGCGGGGCTAGCACAGATACGCAGTATTTT	CASSPSGASTDTQYF
TRBJ2-2	.	TRBV2	TGTGCCAGCAGTCTGACTCAGGGGAGCACCGGGGAGCTGTTTTTT	CASSLTQGSTGELFF
TRBJ2-4	TRBD1	TRBV10-3	TGTGCCATCAGTGAGCCAGGGACAGGGAAACCCAAAAACATTCAGTACTTC	CAISEPGTGKPKNIQYF
TRBJ2-6	.	TRBV19	TGTGCCAGTAGTTCCCCGCGGACAGCCCGCAGCTCTGGGGCCAACGTCCTGACTTTC	CASSSPRTARSSGANVLTF
TRBJ2-1	TRBD1	TRBV5-4	TGTGCCAGCACCCCCCGGGACAGGCAGAATGACGGGCAGTTCTTC	CASTPRDRQNDGQFF
TRBJ2-1	TRBD1	TRBV2	TGTGCCAGCACTGGACAGGGGTTTCGAGAGCAGTTCTTC	CASTGQGFREQFF
TRBJ2-1	.	TRBV5-4	TGTGCCAGCAGCTATTTGAGGAATGAGCAGTTCTTC	CASSYLRNEQFF
TRBJ1-1	.	TRBV5-6	TGTGCCAGCAGCTTGAGAGGAGTTGAAGCTTTCTTT	CASSLRGVEAFF
TRBJ2-6	.	TRBV7-3	TGTGCCAGCAGCTTTATGGGGGGACTGTCTGGGGCCAACGTCCTGACTTTC	CASSFMGGLSGANVLTF
TRBJ2-3	TRBD2	TRBV25-1	TGTGCCAGCAGTCCTACTAGCGGCCACACAGATACGCAGTATTTT	CASSPTSGHTDTQYF
TRBJ2-2	.	TRBV19	TGTGCCAGTACAATGCAGACGAACACCGGGGAGCTGTTTTTT	CASTMQTNTGELFF
TRBJ1-1	TRBD1	TRBV7-2	TGTGCCAGCAGGATACGTACTGTGGGACAGCAAGCCGAGGCTTTCTTT	CASRIRTVGQQAEAFF
TRBJ2-2	.	TRBV9	TGTGCCAGCAGCGTACTGCCGGAGGGTTTAGACACCGGGGAGCTGTTTTTT	CASSVLPEGLDTGELFF
TRBJ1-1	TRBD1	TRBV4-1	TGCGCCAGCAGCCAACCTAACAGGGGAGTACCTGAAGCTTTCTTT	CASSQPNRGVPEAFF
TRBJ2-2	.	TRBV15	TGTGCCACCAGCAGAGGAGTTGAACAGATAATTCCCGGGGAGCTGTTTTTT	CATSRGVEQIIPGELFF
TRBJ2-7	TRBD2	TRBV4-1	TGCGCCAGCAGCCAAGATGAGGTAGCGGGGGGCCTCTCCTACGAGCAGTACTTC	CASSQDEVAGGLSYEQYF
TRBJ2-1	TRBD2	TRBV7-3	TGTGCCAGCAGTCGCGGACTAGAGGGGTACAATGAGCAGTTCTTC	CASSRGLEGYNEQFF